The 20 T cell receptor beta chains in this list originate from one sample, sequenced in a study of blood T cell repertoires in COVID-19 (dated by TCRdb to 2018 to 2020). The library relied on the immunoSEQ multiplex PCR assay. TCRdb mirrors the immuneACCESS table, restricted to in-frame sequences. Some clones are absent from its copies; in checked studies, under half trace to an unresolved V gene, and the reason for the others is unknown. The sample profile shows around 230,000 clones; approximately 86% of them were found once. The ten largest clonotypes hold 2.5% to 3.5% of the sample. Sequencing was done on a sample of PBMCs or T cells enriched from blood (not recorded which). These receptors all come from a middle-aged woman with acute COVID-19.

The chain links TRBV6-5 to TRBJ1-2; 7 bases line up with TRBD1. J lost 6 bases, V lost 7 bases, and 5 bases had no gene match. This CDR3 comprises 12 residues. Germline-derived CDR1 and CDR2 are MNHEY and SVGAGI. The CDR3 is CASKTGYDGYTF. As DNA, the CDR3 is TGTGCCAGCAAGACAGGGTATGATGGCTACACCTTC.

This CDR3 reads CASSHEGERYEQYF. The CDR3 DNA reads TGTGCCAGCAGCCACGAGGGAGAGCGTTACGAGCAGTACTTC. The V gene is TRBV3-1 (or the pseudogene TRBV3-2), the J gene TRBJ2-7; tentatively, D is TRBD2 (5 bases). The germline CDR1 and CDR2 sequences are LGHDT and YNNKEL (reference sequence). V was shortened by 3 bases and J by 4 bases, with 13 bases between the two germline ends. The CDR3 has 14 amino acids.

The chain carries TRBV28 and TRBJ2-3, with 7 nucleotides matching TRBD2. V shed 7 bases and J 2 bases; nucleotides not matched to a gene: 6. CDR3 length: 14 residues. Germline loops: CDR1 MDHEN, CDR2 SYDVKM. CDR3 amino acids: CASTSGIFTDTQYF. The CDR3 DNA follows: TGTGCCAGCACCAGCGGGATCTTCACAGATACGCAGTATTTT.

The chain carries TRBV19 and TRBJ1-1, with TRBD1 matching over 7 bases. CDR1 and CDR2 from the germline V gene are LNHDA and SQIVND (reference sequence). J was trimmed by 5 bases and V by 5 bases; bases with no gene match: 11. The CDR3 covers 15 residues. For the CDR3, the DNA is TGTGCCAGTAGTGGGGGTAGGAGGGGGCGAACTGAAGCTTTCTTT. It specifies CASSGGRRGRTEAFF.

This clone was found a few times. The same CDR3 arises from other DNA sequences in this sample as well. The chain links TRBV6-5 to TRBJ2-7, with 8 nucleotides matching TRBD1. Germline V gene lookup returns CDR1 MNHEY and CDR2 SVGAGI. The CDR3 loop spans 13 amino acids. The junction had 1 base not matched to a gene; V was cut back by 0 bases and J by 6 bases. The CDR3 nucleotides read TGTGCCAGCAGTTACTCGACAGGGGTCGAGCAGTACTTC. Amino acid sequence: CASSYSTGVEQYF.

The rearrangement joins TRBV5-4 to TRBJ1-1; 11 nucleotides agree with TRBD1. The ends lost 6 bases at V and 4 bases at J; junction bases unmatched: 11. This CDR3 has 16 residues. In germline, CDR1 is SGHNT, CDR2 YYREEE (reference sequence). CDR3 DNA: TGTGCCAGCACCATCGGACAGGGGGCGGGGGGCACTGAAGCTTTCTTT. Protein product: CASTIGQGAGGTEAFF.

As for this clone: The germline gene is not matched at one end of the junction; a read error may be the cause. The chain employs TRBV24-1 and TRBJ1-2; D is unresolved. CDR1 KGHDR and CDR2 SFDVKD come from the germline V gene. This CDR3 region has 12 residues. DNA of the CDR3: TGTGCCACCAGTGTTTTGGCGGCTTGCTACACCTTC. Residues: CATSVLAACYTF.

This chain uses TRBV9 with TRBJ2-7; no reliable D call. This CDR3 has 12 amino acids. V lost 4 bases to trimming and J lost 6 bases, with 11 bases between them. Germline CDR1 is SGDLS and CDR2 is YYNGEE. The CDR3 DNA reads as TGTGCCAGCAGCTTAATAGTCGGCGAGCAGTACTTC. Translating gives CASSLIVGEQYF.

The chain has TRBV11-2 and TRBJ1-1; D remains unclear. The length of the CDR3 is 15 residues. Germline CDR1 reads SGHAT; CDR2 reads FQNNGV. V was cut by 1 base and J by 5 bases, with 14 bases left in between. The CDR3 protein is CASSLVSGLYTEAFF. The CDR3 DNA sequence: TGTGCCAGCAGCTTAGTATCTGGGCTCTATACTGAAGCTTTCTTT.

This chain uses TRBV24-1 with TRBJ2-1; 11 positions agree with TRBD2. In germline, CDR1 is KGHDR, CDR2 SFDVKD. The CDR3 is 17 amino acids. J gave up 7 bases and V 3 bases, and 10 bases lay outside the gene matches. The CDR3 here is CATSDTRLAGTINEQFF. The CDR3 bases are TGTGCCACCAGTGATACCAGACTAGCGGGGACGATTAATGAGCAGTTCTTC.

The J gene is TRBJ2-4, the V gene TRBV6-2 or TRBV6-3; 7 nucleotides line up with TRBD2. There are 15 residues in the CDR3. The trim removed 0 bases at V and 9 bases at J, leaving 8 bases unmatched. CDR1 is MNHEY, CDR2 SVGEGT, per germline. The CDR3 loop reads CASSYSRSRGVIQYF. The CDR3 nucleotides are TGTGCCAGCAGTTACTCAAGATCTCGGGGGGTCATTCAGTACTTC.

J is TRBJ2-2 and V is TRBV15, with D uncertain. Between the trimmed V and J ends, which lost 3 bases and 5 bases, there was a span of 16 bases. In germline, CDR1 is LNHNV, CDR2 YYDKDF (reference sequence). The CDR3 contains 16 residues. The CDR3 sequence: CATSRLPTPPTGELFF. CDR3 bases: TGTGCCACCAGCAGGCTCCCGACACCTCCGACCGGGGAGCTGTTTTTT. The full variable domain, its missing parts supplied by reference TRBV15 and TRBJ2-2, is DAMVIQNPRYQVTQFGKPVTLSCSQTLNHNVMYWYQQKSSQAPKLLFHYYDKDFNNEADTPDNFQSRRPNTSFCFLDIRSPGLGDTAMYLCATSRLPTPPTGELFFGEGSRLTVL.

The rearrangement links TRBV2 to TRBJ1-3; TRBD1 agrees at 11 bases. Germline trimming cut 6 bases from V and 2 bases from J; bases unmatched to any gene: 18. Germline CDR1 reads SNHLY; CDR2 reads FYNNEI. The CDR3 has 20 amino acids. CDR3 in DNA: TGTGCCAGCAGCACTAATGAGCCGGGACAGGGGGAGTATGCTGGAAACACCATATATTTT. The encoded protein is CASSTNEPGQGEYAGNTIYF.

V is TRBV11-2 and J is TRBJ2-2, with 12 positions matching TRBD1. This CDR3 has 17 amino acids. The germline V gene encodes CDR1 SGHAT and CDR2 FQNNGV. With 5 bases clipped from V and 0 bases from J, the junction kept 4 bases outside the gene matches. DNA for the CDR3: TGTGCCAGCAGCGACGGGACAGGGGGCGCGAACACCGGGGAGCTGTTTTTT. As protein: CASSDGTGGANTGELFF. Looking up the rest from reference TRBV11-2 and TRBJ2-2 gives the full variable domain: EAGVAQSPRYKIIEKRQSVAFWCNPISGHATLYWYQQILGQGPKLLIQFQNNGVVDDSQLPKDRFSAERLKGVDSTLKIQPAKLEDSAVYLCASSDGTGGANTGELFFGEGSRLTVL.

The chain carries TRBV19 and TRBJ1-4; tentative D call: TRBD1 (6 bases). Germline V gives CDR1 LNHDA, CDR2 SQIVND (reference sequence). The CDR3 has 14 residues. V lost 3 bases to trimming and J lost 8 bases, with 13 bases between them. The DNA for the CDR3 is TGTGCCAGTAGTATGTTGGGGGCTGGAGAAAAACTGTTTTTT. Its protein is CASSMLGAGEKLFF. The variable domain in full, with the rest retrieved from reference TRBV19 and TRBJ1-4, is DGGITQSPKYLFRKEGQNVTLSCEQNLNHDAMYWYRQDPGQGLRLIYYSQIVNDFQKGDIAEGYSVSREKKESFPLTVTSAQKNPTAFYLCASSMLGAGEKLFFGSGTQLSVL.

The rearrangement uses TRBV7-9 and TRBJ1-1; D perhaps matches TRBD1 (5 bases). CDR3 length: 15 residues. V lost 4 bases and J 1 base, leaving 13 bases between the germline ends. Germline assignment: CDR1 SEHNR and CDR2 FQNEAQ (reference sequence). The CDR3 loop is CASSSDSSGNTEAFF. CDR3 DNA sequence: TGTGCCAGCAGCTCTGACAGCTCCGGGAACACTGAAGCTTTCTTT.

The chain recombines TRBV12-5 with TRBJ2-5; no clear D. V dropped 2 bases and J dropped 2 bases, with 9 bases sitting between them. This CDR3 is built from 14 residues. CDR1 LGHNT and CDR2 FRNRAP come from the germline V gene. The CDR3 sequence: CASGLRVSQETQYF. The CDR3 bases are TGTGCTAGTGGTTTGCGGGTATCTCAAGAGACCCAGTACTTC.

This clone has only a few counts. The chain employs TRBV5-1 and TRBJ2-7; 7 positions agree with TRBD1. After removal of 4 bases from V and 5 bases from J, the junction contained 9 bases not matched to a gene. The CDR3 spans 14 residues. The germline V gene encodes CDR1 SGHRS and CDR2 YFSETQ. CDR3: CASSTDRETNEQYF. In DNA, the CDR3 is TGCGCCAGCAGCACCGACAGGGAGACCAACGAGCAGTACTTC. Supplemented by reference TRBV5-1 and TRBJ2-7, the full variable domain reads KAGVTQTPRYLIKTRGQQVTLSCSPISGHRSVSWYQQTPGQGLQFLFEYFSETQRNKGNFPGRFSGRQFSNSRSEMNVSTLELGDSALYLCASSTDRETNEQYFGPGTRLTVT.

The chain links TRBV3-1 (or the pseudogene TRBV3-2) to TRBJ2-7; 13 nucleotides line up with TRBD2. This CDR3 comprises 15 residues. Germline V CDR1 and CDR2: LGHDT, YNNKEL (reference sequence). V was clipped by 2 bases and J by 4 bases; unmatched bases: 2. The CDR3 region has the DNA TGTGCCAGCAGCCAAACTAGCGGGGGGGAATACGAGCAGTACTTC. Protein product: CASSQTSGGEYEQYF.

The gene calls are TRBV10-2 and TRBJ1-3; TRBD1 is a possible D gene (6 bases). The V end lost 6 bases, the J end lost 4 bases, and 19 bases lay between the germline ends. Germline-derived CDR1 and CDR2 are WSHSY and SAAADI. The CDR3 extends over 16 amino acids. Here the CDR3 DNA reads TGCGCCAGCAGAGAGGACAGCCACATAACAGGAAACACCATATATTTT. It specifies CASREDSHITGNTIYF.